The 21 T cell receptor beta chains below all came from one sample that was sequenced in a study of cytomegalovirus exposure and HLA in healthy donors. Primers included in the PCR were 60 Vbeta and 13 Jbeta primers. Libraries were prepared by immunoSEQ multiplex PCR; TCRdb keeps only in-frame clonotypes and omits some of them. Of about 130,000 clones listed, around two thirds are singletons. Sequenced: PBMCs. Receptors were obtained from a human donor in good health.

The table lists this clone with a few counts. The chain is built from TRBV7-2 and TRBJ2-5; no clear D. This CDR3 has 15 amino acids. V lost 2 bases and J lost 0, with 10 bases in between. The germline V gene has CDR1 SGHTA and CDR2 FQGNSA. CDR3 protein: CASSLRLVYQETQYF. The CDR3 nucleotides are TGTGCCAGCAGCTTACGACTGGTGTACCAAGAGACCCAGTACTTC.

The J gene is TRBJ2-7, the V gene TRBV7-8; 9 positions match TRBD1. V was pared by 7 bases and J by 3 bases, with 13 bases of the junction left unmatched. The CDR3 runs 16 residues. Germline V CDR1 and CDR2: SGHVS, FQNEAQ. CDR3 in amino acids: CASILTPGQGFYEQYF. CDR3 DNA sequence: TGTGCCAGCATCCTAACTCCGGGACAGGGTTTCTACGAGCAGTACTTC.

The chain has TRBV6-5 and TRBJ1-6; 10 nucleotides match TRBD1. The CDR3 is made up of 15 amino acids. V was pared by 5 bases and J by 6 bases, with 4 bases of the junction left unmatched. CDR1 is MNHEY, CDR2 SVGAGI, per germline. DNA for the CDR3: TGTGCCAGCAGTCCACGACAGGGGGCTAATTCACCCCTCCACTTT. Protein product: CASSPRQGANSPLHF.

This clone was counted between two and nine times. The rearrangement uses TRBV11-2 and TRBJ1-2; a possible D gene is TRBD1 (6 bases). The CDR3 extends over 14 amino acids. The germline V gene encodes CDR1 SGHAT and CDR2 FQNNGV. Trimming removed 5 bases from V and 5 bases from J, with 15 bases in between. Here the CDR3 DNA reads TGTGCCAGCAGCGGGACATACGGGGTTTATGGCTACACCTTC. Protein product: CASSGTYGVYGYTF.

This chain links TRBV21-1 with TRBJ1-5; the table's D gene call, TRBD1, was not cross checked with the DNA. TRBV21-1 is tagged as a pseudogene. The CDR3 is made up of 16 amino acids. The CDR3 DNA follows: TGTGCCAGCAGCAAACTGAGACAGGGTATGTATCAGCCCCAGCATTTT. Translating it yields CASSKLRQGMYQPQHF.

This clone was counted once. The CDR3 sequence is CASSQDPHRGRQYF. In DNA, the CDR3 is TGCGCCAGCAGCCAAGATCCCCACAGGGGACGGCAGTACTTC. The genes are TRBV4-1 and TRBJ2-7; 7 positions match TRBD1. The V gene's germline CDR1 is MGHRA and CDR2 YSYEKL. Unmatched junction bases numbered 8, after V lost 0 bases and J lost 9 bases. The CDR3 has 14 amino acids.

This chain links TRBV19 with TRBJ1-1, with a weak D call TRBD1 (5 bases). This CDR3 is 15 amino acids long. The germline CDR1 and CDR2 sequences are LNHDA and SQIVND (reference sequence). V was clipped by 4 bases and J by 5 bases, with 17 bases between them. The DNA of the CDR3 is TGTGCCAGTAGTACTTTTTATGGGGGGAATACTGAAGCTTTCTTT. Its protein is CASSTFYGGNTEAFF.

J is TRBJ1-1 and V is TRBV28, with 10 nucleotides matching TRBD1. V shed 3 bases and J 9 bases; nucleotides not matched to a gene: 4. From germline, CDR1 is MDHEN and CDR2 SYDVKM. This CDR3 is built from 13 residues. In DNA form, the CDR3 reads TGTGCCAGCAGTTTCGGGGGACAGGGGAAAGCTTTCTTT. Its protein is CASSFGGQGKAFF. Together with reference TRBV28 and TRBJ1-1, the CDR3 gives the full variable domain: DVKVTQSSRYLVKRTGEKVFLECVQDMDHENMFWYRQDPGLGLRLIYFSYDVKMKEKGDIPEGYSVSREKKERFSLILESASTNQTSMYLCASSFGGQGKAFFGQGTRLTVV.

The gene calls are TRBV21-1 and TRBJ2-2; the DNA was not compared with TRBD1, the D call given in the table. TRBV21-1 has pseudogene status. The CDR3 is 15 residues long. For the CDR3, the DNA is TGTGCCAGCAGCAAGAGGGGGATGGACACCGGGGAGCTGTTTTTT. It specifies CASSKRGMDTGELFF.

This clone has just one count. CDR3 loop: CASSQELGLGRTEAFF. CDR3 DNA sequence: TGTGCCAGCAGCCAAGAGTTAGGATTGGGGCGTACTGAAGCTTTCTTT. The chain employs TRBV4-2 and TRBJ1-1; tentatively, D is TRBD1 (5 bases). This CDR3 spans 16 amino acids. V was pared by 0 bases and J by 5 bases, with 16 bases between. Germline values: CDR1 LGHNA, CDR2 YNFKEQ.

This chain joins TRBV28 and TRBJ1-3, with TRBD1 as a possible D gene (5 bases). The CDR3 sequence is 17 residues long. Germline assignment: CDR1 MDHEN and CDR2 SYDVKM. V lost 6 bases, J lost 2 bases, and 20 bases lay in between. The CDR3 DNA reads TGTGCCAGCAGCCCCGGGGGGGTCAGACCCCCTGGAAACACCATATATTTT. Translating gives CASSPGGVRPPGNTIYF.

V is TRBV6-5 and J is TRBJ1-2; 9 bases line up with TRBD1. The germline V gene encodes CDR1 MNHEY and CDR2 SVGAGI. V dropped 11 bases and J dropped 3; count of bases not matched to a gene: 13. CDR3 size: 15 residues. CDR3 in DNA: TGTGCCTCGGGGTCGGGACAGGGCGTTTACTATGGCTACACCTTC. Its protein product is CASGSGQGVYYGYTF.

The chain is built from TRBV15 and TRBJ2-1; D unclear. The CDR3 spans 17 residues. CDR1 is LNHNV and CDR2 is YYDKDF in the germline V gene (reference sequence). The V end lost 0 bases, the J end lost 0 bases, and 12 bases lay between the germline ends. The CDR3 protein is CATSRDHGSGSYNEQFF. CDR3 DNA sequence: TGTGCCACCAGCAGAGATCACGGGTCGGGCTCCTACAATGAGCAGTTCTTC.

The CDR3 nucleotides read TGTGCCAGCAGCACAGGGGGCGGCACTGAAGCTTTCTTT. It encodes CASSTGGGTEAFF. The rearrangement links TRBV6-1 to TRBJ1-1, with TRBD1 matching over 9 bases. CDR1 is MNHNS, CDR2 SASEGT, per germline. After removal of 6 bases from V and 4 bases from J, the junction contained 3 bases not matched to a gene. The CDR3 sequence is 13 residues long.

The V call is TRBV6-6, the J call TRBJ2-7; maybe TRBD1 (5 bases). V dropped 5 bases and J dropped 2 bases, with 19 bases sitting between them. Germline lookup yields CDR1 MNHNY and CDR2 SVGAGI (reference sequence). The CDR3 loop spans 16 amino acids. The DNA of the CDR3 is TGTGCCAGCAGTCACGGATCCCGACAGACCACCTACGAGCAGTACTTC. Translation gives CASSHGSRQTTYEQYF.

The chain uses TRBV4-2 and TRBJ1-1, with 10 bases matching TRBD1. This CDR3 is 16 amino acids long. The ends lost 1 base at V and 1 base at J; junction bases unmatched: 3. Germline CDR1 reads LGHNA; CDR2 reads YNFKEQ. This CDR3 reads CASSQGQGARNTEAFF. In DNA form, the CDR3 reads TGTGCCAGCAGCCAAGGACAGGGGGCTCGGAACACTGAAGCTTTCTTT.

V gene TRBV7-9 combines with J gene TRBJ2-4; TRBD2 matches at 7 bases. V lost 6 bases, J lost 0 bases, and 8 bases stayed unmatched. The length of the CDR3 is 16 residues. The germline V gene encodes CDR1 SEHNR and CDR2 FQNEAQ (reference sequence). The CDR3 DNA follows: TGTGCCAGCAGTTACTTGGGGGGGGTAGCCAAAAACATTCAGTACTTC. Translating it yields CASSYLGGVAKNIQYF.

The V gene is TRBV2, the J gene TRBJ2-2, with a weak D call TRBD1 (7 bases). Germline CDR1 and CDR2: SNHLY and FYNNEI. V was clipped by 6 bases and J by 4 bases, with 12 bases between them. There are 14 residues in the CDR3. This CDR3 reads CASRGQGGTGELFF. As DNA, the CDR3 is TGTGCCAGCAGAGGGCAGGGGGGCACCGGGGAGCTGTTTTTT.

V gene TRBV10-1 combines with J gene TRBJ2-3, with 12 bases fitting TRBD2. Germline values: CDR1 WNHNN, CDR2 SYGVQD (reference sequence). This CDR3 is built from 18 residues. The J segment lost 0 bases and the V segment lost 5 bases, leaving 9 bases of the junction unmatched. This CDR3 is CASSPELAGGGSTDTQYF. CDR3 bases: TGCGCCAGCAGTCCCGAGCTAGCGGGAGGGGGTAGCACAGATACGCAGTATTTT.

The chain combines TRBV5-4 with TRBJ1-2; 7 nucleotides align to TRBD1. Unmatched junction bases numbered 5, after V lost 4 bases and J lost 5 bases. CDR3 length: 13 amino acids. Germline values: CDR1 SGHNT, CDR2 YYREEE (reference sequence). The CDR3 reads CASSRGPEYGYTF. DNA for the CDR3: TGTGCCAGCAGCAGGGGGCCGGAGTATGGCTACACCTTC.

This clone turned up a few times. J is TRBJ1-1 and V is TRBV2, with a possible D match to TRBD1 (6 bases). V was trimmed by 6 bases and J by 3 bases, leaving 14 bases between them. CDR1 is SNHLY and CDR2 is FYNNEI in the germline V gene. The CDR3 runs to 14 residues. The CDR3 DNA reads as TGTGCCAGCAGCCTACTAGGGGGGGACACTGAAGCTTTCTTT. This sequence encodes CASSLLGGDTEAFF.